This T cell receptor beta chain appears in the sequencing data of a study of Graves' ophthalmopathy and Graves' hyperthyroidism. Trimming removed 4 bases at V and 6 bases at J, with 22 bases between. The CDR3 length is 16 residues. Per the germline V gene, CDR1 is SGHTS and CDR2 is YDEGEE. Using RNA transcripts, the TCR beta CDR3 regions were amplified. HTBI primers primed a first-round RT-PCR, and a second-round multiplex PCR followed. One entry per CDR3 protein results from TCRdb running MiXCR on the multiplex PCR reads. The sample yields about 700,000 distinct CDR3 sequences, about two fifths seen once. Presentation of ophthalmopathy in the donors involved moderate-to-severe activity, CAS ≥3, NOSPECS ≥4 and a duration under 3 months. Ineligible for inclusion were patients with other autoimmune diseases, uncontrolled infections, pregnancy or lactation. Patients were diagnosed from clinical symptoms, serum thyroxine, TRAb, thyroid ultrasound and orbital computed tomography.

About this clonotype: Its antigen remains unidentified. A much larger clone is a single base away; this may be a read error.

Whole-study findings and limits: From stable hyperthyroidism, ophthalmopathy was separated by a 13-signature model with 85% to 90% sensitivity and roughly 84% specificity.

The sequence was obtained from an adult man with Graves' ophthalmopathy. Sequencing was done on a sample of peripheral blood. The chain employs TRBV5-8 and TRBJ1-1; D is possibly TRBD1 (5 bases). The DNA for the CDR3 is TGTGCCAGCAGCCTCAGGACCGGGACTCCAAACGCTGAAGCTTTCTTT. Amino acid sequence: CASSLRTGTPNAEAFF.